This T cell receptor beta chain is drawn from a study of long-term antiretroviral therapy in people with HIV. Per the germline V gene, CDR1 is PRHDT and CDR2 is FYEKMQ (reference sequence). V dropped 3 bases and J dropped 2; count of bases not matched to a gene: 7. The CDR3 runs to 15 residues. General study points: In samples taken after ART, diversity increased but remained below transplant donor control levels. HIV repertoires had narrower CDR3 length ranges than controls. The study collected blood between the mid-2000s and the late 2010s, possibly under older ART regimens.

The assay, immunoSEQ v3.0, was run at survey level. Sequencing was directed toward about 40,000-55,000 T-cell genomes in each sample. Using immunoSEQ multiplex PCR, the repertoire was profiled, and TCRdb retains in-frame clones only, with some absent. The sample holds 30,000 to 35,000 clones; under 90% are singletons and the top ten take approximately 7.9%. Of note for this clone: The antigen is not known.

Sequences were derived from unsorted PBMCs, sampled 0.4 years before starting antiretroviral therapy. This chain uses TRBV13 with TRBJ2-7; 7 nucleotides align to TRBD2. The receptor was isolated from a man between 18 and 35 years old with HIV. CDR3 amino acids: CASSLQLASPYEQYF. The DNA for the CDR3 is TGTGCCAGCAGCTTGCAACTAGCGTCTCCCTACGAGCAGTACTTC.